These T cell receptor beta chains were read from a single sample in a study of T-cell memory formation after mild COVID-19. From the 5' RACE reads, TCRdb called clonotypes with MiXCR, one entry per CDR3 protein. The table lists roughly 350,000 distinct CDR3 sequences, under 25% of them singletons, with 12% in the top ten. Sequencing input: PBMCs or a T cell subset sorted from them (not recorded which). Source of these receptors: an adult woman who had mild COVID-19 (a few samples of this study predate the infection). Cell type and time point are not known. Each CDR3 is given with its conserved first and last residue. The order of the fields is V gene, J gene, D gene, clone size, CDR3 DNA, CDR3 protein. A D gene is named only where the DNA matches it firmly. The size of a clone is reported for some rows only, either as once, few or many, or as a class for expanded clones.

v_gene: TRBV6-5; j_gene: TRBJ1-5; d_gene: NA; abundance: NA; CDR3nt: TGTGCCAGCAGTTACTATCCGGATCAGCCCCAGCATTTT; CDR3aa: CASSYYPDQPQHF
v_gene: TRBV7-7; j_gene: TRBJ2-3; d_gene: TRBD1; abundance: few; CDR3nt: TGTGCTAGCAGCTCCGGGACAGGGGGCACAGATACGCAGTATTTT; CDR3aa: CASSSGTGGTDTQYF
v_gene: TRBV24-1; j_gene: TRBJ2-3; d_gene: NA; abundance: many; CDR3nt: TGTGCCACCAGTGATTCGCCCCGCGGGGCAGATACGCAGTATTTT; CDR3aa: CATSDSPRGADTQYF
v_gene: TRBV5-8; j_gene: TRBJ1-1; d_gene: NA; abundance: few; CDR3nt: TGTGCCAGCAGCTCCCAGGGGCAACTGAACACTGAAGCTTTCTTT; CDR3aa: CASSSQGQLNTEAFF
v_gene: TRBV12-3/TRBV12-4; j_gene: TRBJ1-1; d_gene: NA; abundance: NA; CDR3nt: TGTGCCAGCAGCCCTGGTCGTAAGGCAGTGAACACTGAAGCTTTCTTT; CDR3aa: CASSPGRKAVNTEAFF
v_gene: TRBV5-6; j_gene: TRBJ2-2; d_gene: NA; abundance: NA; CDR3nt: TGTGCCAGCAGCTGGGACATGAGGGACACCGGGGAGCTGTTTTTT; CDR3aa: CASSWDMRDTGELFF
v_gene: TRBV18; j_gene: TRBJ2-3; d_gene: NA; abundance: few; CDR3nt: TGTGCCAGCTCACAAACCTACACAGATACGCAGTATTTT; CDR3aa: CASSQTYTDTQYF
v_gene: TRBV7-2; j_gene: TRBJ2-5; d_gene: NA; abundance: NA; CDR3nt: TGTGCCAGCAGCTCACCGACAGGGACTTTGGAGACCCAGTACTTC; CDR3aa: CASSSPTGTLETQYF
v_gene: TRBV18; j_gene: TRBJ2-1; d_gene: TRBD2; abundance: NA; CDR3nt: TGTGCCAGCTCACCTCTCGGGACTAGGGTGGGTAATGAGCAGTTCTTC; CDR3aa: CASSPLGTRVGNEQFF
v_gene: TRBV6-6; j_gene: TRBJ1-6; d_gene: TRBD1; abundance: NA; CDR3nt: TGTGCCAGCAGCGGACAGGGGTTAAGTAATTCACCCCTCCACTTT; CDR3aa: CASSGQGLSNSPLHF
v_gene: TRBV12-3/TRBV12-4; j_gene: TRBJ1-2; d_gene: NA; abundance: NA; CDR3nt: TGTGCCAGCAGTTCAGGGAGTTACTATGGCTACACCTTC; CDR3aa: CASSSGSYYGYTF
v_gene: TRBV11-2; j_gene: TRBJ1-5; d_gene: NA; abundance: few; CDR3nt: TGTGCCAGCAGTTACGCGGAGAATCAGCCCCAGCATTTT; CDR3aa: CASSYAENQPQHF
v_gene: TRBV15; j_gene: TRBJ1-4; d_gene: NA; abundance: few; CDR3nt: TGTGCCACCAGAAGAGCAACTAATGAAAAACTGTTTTTT; CDR3aa: CATRRATNEKLFF
v_gene: TRBV5-4; j_gene: TRBJ2-5; d_gene: TRBD2; abundance: NA; CDR3nt: TGTGCCAGCAGCTTGGGAGCGGGGGGCCGGGGAGAGACCCAGTACTTC; CDR3aa: CASSLGAGGRGETQYF
v_gene: TRBV6-4; j_gene: TRBJ2-2; d_gene: NA; abundance: NA; CDR3nt: TGTGCCAGCAGTGATCGCAACACCGGGGAGCTGTTTTTT; CDR3aa: CASSDRNTGELFF
v_gene: TRBV6-6; j_gene: TRBJ2-2; d_gene: TRBD2; abundance: few; CDR3nt: TGTGCCACCCGGACTAGCGGGGGGGCCAACACCGGGGAGCTGTTTTTT; CDR3aa: CATRTSGGANTGELFF
v_gene: TRBV18; j_gene: TRBJ1-6; d_gene: NA; abundance: few; CDR3nt: TGTGCCAGCTCACCTCGGGGGGCCTATAATTCACCCCTCCACTTT; CDR3aa: CASSPRGAYNSPLHF
v_gene: TRBV3-1; j_gene: TRBJ2-7; d_gene: NA; abundance: NA; CDR3nt: TGTGCCAGCAGCCACAGGTTCGGCGAGCAGTACTTC; CDR3aa: CASSHRFGEQYF
v_gene: TRBV6-5; j_gene: TRBJ1-2; d_gene: NA; abundance: NA; CDR3nt: TGTGCCAGCAGTTACTCCCGGACGGGGAACTATGGCTACACCTTC; CDR3aa: CASSYSRTGNYGYTF
v_gene: TRBV10-2; j_gene: TRBJ2-7; d_gene: TRBD1; abundance: NA; CDR3nt: TGCGCCAGTCAAAGACAGGGGAGCTCCTACGAGCAGTACTTC; CDR3aa: CASQRQGSSYEQYF
v_gene: TRBV5-6; j_gene: TRBJ1-5; d_gene: NA; abundance: NA; CDR3nt: TGTGCCAGCAGCTCCCGGGCCGACTGGCGGCCCCAGCATTTT; CDR3aa: CASSSRADWRPQHF
v_gene: TRBV12-3/TRBV12-4; j_gene: TRBJ2-7; d_gene: NA; abundance: few; CDR3nt: TGTGCCAGCAGTTGGTCGACAGCCTACGAGCAGTACTTC; CDR3aa: CASSWSTAYEQYF
v_gene: TRBV27; j_gene: TRBJ2-1; d_gene: NA; abundance: NA; CDR3nt: TGTGCCAGCAGTTTATGGGACGGTGTATACAATGAGCAGTTCTTC; CDR3aa: CASSLWDGVYNEQFF
v_gene: TRBV10-3; j_gene: TRBJ2-3; d_gene: NA; abundance: NA; CDR3nt: TGTGCCATCAGTGAGTTCAGCTTGGGACCAGATACGCAGTATTTT; CDR3aa: CAISEFSLGPDTQYF
v_gene: TRBV20-1; j_gene: TRBJ1-2; d_gene: TRBD1; abundance: few; CDR3nt: TGCAGTGCTAGAAAGCGCGGACAGGGTGACGGCTACACCTTC; CDR3aa: CSARKRGQGDGYTF
v_gene: TRBV29-1; j_gene: TRBJ1-2; d_gene: NA; abundance: few; CDR3nt: TGCAGCGTTGAAGATGGGGCGGGTTACCTTAACTATGGCTACACCTTC; CDR3aa: CSVEDGAGYLNYGYTF
v_gene: TRBV7-3; j_gene: TRBJ2-7; d_gene: NA; abundance: NA; CDR3nt: TGTGCCAGCAGCTTCTCGGGAGCGAGGGAGCAGTACTTC; CDR3aa: CASSFSGAREQYF
v_gene: TRBV5-4; j_gene: TRBJ2-5; d_gene: TRBD2; abundance: NA; CDR3nt: TGTGCCAGCAGCTTGCTAACTAGCGGGGGTGAGACCCAGTACTTC; CDR3aa: CASSLLTSGGETQYF
v_gene: TRBV4-1; j_gene: TRBJ2-7; d_gene: NA; abundance: NA; CDR3nt: TGCGCCAGCAGCCAAGGGGCAGAGGCGCCCTACGAGCAGTACTTC; CDR3aa: CASSQGAEAPYEQYF
v_gene: TRBV18; j_gene: TRBJ1-4; d_gene: NA; abundance: few; CDR3nt: TGTGCCAGCTCACCACAGACTAATGAAAAACTGTTTTTT; CDR3aa: CASSPQTNEKLFF
v_gene: TRBV11-2; j_gene: TRBJ1-2; d_gene: NA; abundance: NA; CDR3nt: TGTGCCAGCAGCTCGTCCGGCCAGTTCTATGGCTACACCTTC; CDR3aa: CASSSSGQFYGYTF
v_gene: TRBV6-5; j_gene: TRBJ2-5; d_gene: NA; abundance: NA; CDR3nt: TGTGCCAGCAGTTATTCGGTCGCAGGGAAAGAGACCCAGTACTTC; CDR3aa: CASSYSVAGKETQYF
v_gene: TRBV3-1; j_gene: TRBJ1-5; d_gene: NA; abundance: NA; CDR3nt: TGTGCCAGCTCCGCGGGGGGCAATCAGCCCCAGCATTTT; CDR3aa: CASSAGGNQPQHF
v_gene: TRBV19; j_gene: TRBJ1-5; d_gene: NA; abundance: NA; CDR3nt: TGTGCCAGTCAAACCGCAGGGACGTTCAGCAATCAGCCCCAGCATTTT; CDR3aa: CASQTAGTFSNQPQHF
v_gene: TRBV29-1; j_gene: TRBJ2-5; d_gene: TRBD2; abundance: NA; CDR3nt: TGCAGAGTTGAGTTGGGACTAGCGGGAGAGACCCAGTACTTC; CDR3aa: CRVELGLAGETQYF
v_gene: TRBV15; j_gene: TRBJ2-7; d_gene: NA; abundance: few; CDR3nt: TGTGCCACCAGCAGAGATGACAGTGGTACCTACGAGCAGTACTTC; CDR3aa: CATSRDDSGTYEQYF
v_gene: TRBV30; j_gene: TRBJ1-1; d_gene: NA; abundance: NA; CDR3nt: TGTGCCTGGAGTGTAACGAACACTGAAGCTTTCTTT; CDR3aa: CAWSVTNTEAFF
v_gene: TRBV20-1; j_gene: TRBJ1-6; d_gene: NA; abundance: many; CDR3nt: TGCAGTGCTAGAGATCCCAGGGCAGGGACACCCCTCCACTTT; CDR3aa: CSARDPRAGTPLHF
v_gene: TRBV4-1; j_gene: TRBJ2-7; d_gene: NA; abundance: few; CDR3nt: TGCGCCAGCAGCCATCGAGTCGGCGAAGGAGGCTACGAGCAGTACTTC; CDR3aa: CASSHRVGEGGYEQYF
v_gene: TRBV2; j_gene: TRBJ1-1; d_gene: NA; abundance: few; CDR3nt: TGTGCCAGCAAACAGGGCCAGAACACTGAAGCTTTCTTT; CDR3aa: CASKQGQNTEAFF
v_gene: TRBV6-6; j_gene: TRBJ2-1; d_gene: NA; abundance: few; CDR3nt: TGTGCCAGCGGTCAAGCGGGTCTCCGGGATGAGCAGTTCTTC; CDR3aa: CASGQAGLRDEQFF
v_gene: TRBV7-2; j_gene: TRBJ2-3; d_gene: TRBD2; abundance: NA; CDR3nt: TGTGCCAGCAGAATTATAGCGGGAGGAGATACGCAGTATTTT; CDR3aa: CASRIIAGGDTQYF
v_gene: TRBV7-8; j_gene: TRBJ2-5; d_gene: TRBD2; abundance: NA; CDR3nt: TGTGCCAGCAGCTCTAGGAGAGCGGCCGGGGGGGAGACCCAGTACTTC; CDR3aa: CASSSRRAAGGETQYF
v_gene: TRBV9; j_gene: TRBJ1-1; d_gene: TRBD1; abundance: few; CDR3nt: TGTGCCAGCAGCGTAGATCAGGGGGCCGGTACTGAAGCTTTCTTT; CDR3aa: CASSVDQGAGTEAFF
v_gene: TRBV3-1; j_gene: TRBJ2-7; d_gene: NA; abundance: NA; CDR3nt: TGTGCCAGCAGCCGGAGTGAGGGGGGCTACGAGCAGTACTTC; CDR3aa: CASSRSEGGYEQYF
v_gene: TRBV7-2; j_gene: TRBJ2-5; d_gene: TRBD1; abundance: NA; CDR3nt: TGTGCCAGCAGCTTAGCCTGGGACAGGGGGCTGGAGACCCAGTACTTC; CDR3aa: CASSLAWDRGLETQYF
v_gene: TRBV4-3; j_gene: TRBJ2-1; d_gene: TRBD2; abundance: NA; CDR3nt: TGCGCCAGCAGCCTCGGGACTAGCGTTAACAATGAGCAGTTCTTC; CDR3aa: CASSLGTSVNNEQFF
v_gene: TRBV7-2; j_gene: TRBJ2-1; d_gene: NA; abundance: NA; CDR3nt: TGTGCCAGCAGCTCTACCCTCCTCGACAATGAGCAGTTCTTC; CDR3aa: CASSSTLLDNEQFF
v_gene: TRBV12-3/TRBV12-4; j_gene: TRBJ2-3; d_gene: NA; abundance: NA; CDR3nt: TGTGCCAGCAGTTTAGGCGAGGGAGCAGGCACAGATACGCAGTATTTT; CDR3aa: CASSLGEGAGTDTQYF
v_gene: TRBV6-2/TRBV6-3; j_gene: TRBJ1-5; d_gene: NA; abundance: NA; CDR3nt: TGTGCCACCTCCATGTCCTGGGGACTAAACAATCAGCCCCAGCATTTT; CDR3aa: CATSMSWGLNNQPQHF